This T cell receptor (beta chain) was captured in a study of T cells in Graves' hyperthyroidism and ophthalmopathy. Disease duration under 2 months; hyperthyroidism patients were aged 18 to 65. Each diagnosis was grounded in clinical symptoms, serum thyroxine and TRAb, thyroid ultrasound, and orbital computed tomography. The authors obtained PBMCs from around 10 ml of fresh peripheral blood. CDR3 length equals 15 residues. Trimming shortened V by 4 bases and J by 6 bases, and 13 bases separated the two germline ends. CDR1 and CDR2 from the germline V gene are MGHDK and SYGVNS. TCR beta CDR3 regions were amplified from RNA. The TCR CDR3 was amplified in a first-round RT-PCR using the HTBI primer set. Using its own MiXCR run on the multiplex PCR reads, TCRdb lists one record per CDR3 protein. The sample holds nearly 750,000 distinct CDR3 sequences, approximately 40% seen once.

This chain connects TRBV25-1 to TRBJ1-6; D ambiguous. The receptor was derived from a woman in her forties with Graves' hyperthyroidism. The material sequenced was blood. The CDR3 is CASSARLGSNSPLHF. CDR3 in DNA: TGTGCCAGCAGTGCTAGGCTGGGCAGTAATTCACCCCTCCACTTT.